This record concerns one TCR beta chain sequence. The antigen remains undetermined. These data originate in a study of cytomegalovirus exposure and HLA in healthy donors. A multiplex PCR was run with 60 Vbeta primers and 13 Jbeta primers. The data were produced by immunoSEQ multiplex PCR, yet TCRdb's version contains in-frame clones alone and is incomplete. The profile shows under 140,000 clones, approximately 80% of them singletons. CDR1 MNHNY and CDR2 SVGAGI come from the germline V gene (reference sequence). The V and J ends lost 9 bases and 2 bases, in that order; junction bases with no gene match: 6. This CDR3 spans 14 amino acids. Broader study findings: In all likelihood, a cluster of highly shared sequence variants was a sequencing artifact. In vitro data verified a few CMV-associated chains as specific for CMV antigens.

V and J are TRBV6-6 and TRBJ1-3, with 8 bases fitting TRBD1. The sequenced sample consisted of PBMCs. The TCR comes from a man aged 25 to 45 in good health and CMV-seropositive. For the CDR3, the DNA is TGTGCCAGTAAGGTGACAGGGGCTGGAAACACCATATATTTT. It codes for CASKVTGAGNTIYF.